This entry lists 22 T cell receptor beta chains sequenced from one sample in a study of blood T cells in healthy people across ages. A second PCR of roughly 7 to 11 cycles used a sample-barcoded 5' primer and a J-beta primer mix. Using its own MiXCR run on the 5' RACE reads, TCRdb lists one record per CDR3 protein. The table includes 600,000 to 1,000,000 distinct CDR3 sequences, nearly 60% detected once. Sequencing input: blood. The origin of the receptors is a man aged 30 to 45 in good health.

Many counts were recorded for this clonotype. This sequence joins TRBV7-9 and TRBJ1-6, with unresolved D. The CDR3 is 13 residues long. Germline CDR1 and CDR2: SEHNR and FQNEAQ (reference sequence). Trimming cost V 4 bases and J 6 bases, with 7 bases left between them. The CDR3 coding sequence is TGTGCCAGCAGCTCCGAACCTAATTCACCCCTCCACTTT. Its translation is CASSSEPNSPLHF.

The gene calls are TRBV29-1 and TRBJ1-2, with 7 bases that match TRBD1. Trimming cost V 7 bases and J 2 bases; bases outside gene matches: 1. Germline V CDR1 and CDR2: SQVTM, ANQGSEA. The length of the CDR3 is 11 residues. CDR3 nucleotides: TGCAGCGCGACAGGGAACTATGGCTACACCTTC. Encoded protein: CSATGNYGYTF.

This chain joins TRBV28 and TRBJ2-1, with unresolved D. The CDR3 has 14 amino acids. The germline CDR1 and CDR2 sequences are MDHEN and SYDVKM. Trimming pared 5 bases from V and 2 bases from J, leaving 10 bases between. This CDR3 reads CASSDQQAYNEQFF. The CDR3 nucleotides read TGTGCCAGCAGTGACCAGCAAGCCTACAATGAGCAGTTCTTC.

The CDR3 DNA reads TGTGCCAGCAGTTACGCCTACCGGGACACCGGCGGAGATACGCAGTATTTT. This encodes CASSYAYRDTGGDTQYF. The chain joins TRBV6-5 to TRBJ2-3; the D gene is possibly TRBD1 (6 bases). Looked up from germline, CDR1 is MNHEY and CDR2 is SVGAGI. CDR3 length: 17 amino acids. Trimming removed 2 bases from V and 5 bases from J, with 20 bases in between.

This chain connects TRBV12-3 or TRBV12-4 to TRBJ2-7; 13 bases are a match to TRBD2. After removal of 3 bases from V and 7 bases from J, the junction contained 6 bases not matched to a gene. CDR3 size: 15 residues. Here the CDR3 DNA reads TGTGCCAGCAGTTTCGGACTAGCGGGAGCGGATGAGCAGTACTTC. Amino acids: CASSFGLAGADEQYF.

DNA for the CDR3: TGCAGTGCTAGAAAAGCGGGGTCCTACGAGCAGTACTTC. It is translated as CSARKAGSYEQYF. J is TRBJ2-7 and V is TRBV20-1; 7 nucleotides agree with TRBD2. The CDR3 consists of 13 residues. CDR1 and CDR2 (germline): DFQATT, SNEGSKA (reference sequence). V was clipped by 2 bases and J by 1 base; unmatched bases: 2.

The chain combines TRBV5-1 with TRBJ1-1; 9 nucleotides agree with TRBD1. J gave up 8 bases and V 6 bases, and 8 bases lay outside the gene matches. Per germline, CDR1 SGHRS and CDR2 YFSETQ. The CDR3 loop spans 13 amino acids. The CDR3 sequence: CASTGTGLKEAFF. Here the CDR3 DNA reads TGCGCCAGCACCGGGACAGGGTTGAAGGAAGCTTTCTTT.

The chain has TRBV29-1 and TRBJ1-2; no firm D call. There are 14 residues in the CDR3. V shed 4 bases and J shed 3 bases, with 15 bases lying between them. Per germline, CDR1 SQVTM and CDR2 ANQGSEA. DNA for the CDR3: TGCAGCGTTGGGGCTGCGGGGTCTTACTATGGCTACACCTTC. It yields the protein CSVGAAGSYYGYTF.

The rearrangement links TRBV4-1 to TRBJ2-4, with D uncertain. Germline V gene sequence: CDR1 MGHRA, CDR2 YSYEKL. The CDR3 runs 15 residues. Trimming pared 1 base from V and 2 bases from J, leaving 9 bases between. The CDR3 DNA is TGCGCCAGCAGCCAAGGACCTGGAACCAAAAACATTCAGTACTTC. It codes for CASSQGPGTKNIQYF.

This clonotype showed up just a few times. The chain carries TRBV6-5 and TRBJ1-2; D is perhaps TRBD1 (6 bases). The CDR3 extends over 15 amino acids. Germline V lookup: CDR1 MNHEY, CDR2 SVGAGI. V was clipped by 5 bases and J by 8 bases, with 21 bases between them. For the CDR3, the DNA is TGTGCCAGCAGTCTGTCAGGGGATGCGGTCTGGGGCTACACCTTC. Translating gives CASSLSGDAVWGYTF.

This clonotype was observed at least ten times. V gene TRBV11-2 combines with J gene TRBJ1-5, with D unresolved. Germline V lookup: CDR1 SGHAT, CDR2 FQNNGV. The CDR3 contains 13 residues. Trimming took off 4 bases at V and 4 bases at J, with 8 bases between the two ends. CDR3 nucleotide sequence: TGTGCCAGCAGCTACTCAAATAATCAGCCCCAGCATTTT. Protein sequence: CASSYSNNQPQHF.

The genes are TRBV4-2 and TRBJ1-1, with 11 nucleotides matching TRBD1. Germline CDR1 is LGHNA and CDR2 is YNFKEQ. Trimming at V came to 0 bases and at J to 4 bases, leaving 4 bases not matched to a gene. The CDR3 runs 16 residues. The CDR3 region has the DNA TGTGCCAGCAGCCAAGAGCCGGGACAGGGGGGCACTGAAGCTTTCTTT. Encoded protein: CASSQEPGQGGTEAFF.

The chain links TRBV6-1 to TRBJ1-6; D gene uncertain. Germline lookup yields CDR1 MNHNS and CDR2 SASEGT. The germline V and J ends were trimmed by 9 bases and 14 bases, with 23 bases remaining between them. The CDR3 has 14 amino acids. In nucleotides, the CDR3 is TGTGCCAGTACACTGGACGACTGGGGAGGGACCCTCCACTTT. It codes for CASTLDDWGGTLHF.

The chain links TRBV6-5 to TRBJ2-3; D possibly uses TRBD1 or TRBD2 (5 bases each). The germline V and J ends were trimmed by 5 bases and 2 bases, with 11 bases remaining between them. Germline-derived CDR1 and CDR2 are MNHEY and SVGAGI. The CDR3 is made up of 14 amino acids. CDR3 in amino acids: CASSPTGATDTQYF. The CDR3 bases are TGTGCCAGCAGTCCTACCGGGGCCACAGATACGCAGTATTTT.

V and J are TRBV5-1 and TRBJ2-4; no firm D call. The end of the DNA is better explained by TRBJ2-7, so the J call may be wrong. This CDR3 spans 14 amino acids. CDR1 and CDR2 (germline): SGHRS, YFSETQ. The CDR3 coding sequence is TGCGCCAGCAGCTTGGTAGTTGGGCTACACGAGCAGTACTTC. Translation: CASSLVVGLHEQYF.

J is TRBJ2-2 and V is TRBV29-1; D perhaps matches TRBD2 (5 bases). The CDR3 length is 13 residues. V lost 4 bases to trimming and J lost 4 bases, with 10 bases between them. Germline V gives CDR1 SQVTM, CDR2 ANQGSEA. The CDR3 loop reads CSVAREVTGELFF. Here the CDR3 DNA reads TGCAGCGTTGCGAGGGAAGTCACCGGGGAGCTGTTTTTT.

In this sample, this clonotype turned up once. V usage is TRBV10-3 and J usage is TRBJ1-1; 7 bases map to TRBD1. Germline V gives CDR1 ENHRY, CDR2 SYGVKD. The J segment lost 1 base and the V segment lost 7 bases, leaving 6 bases of the junction unmatched. The CDR3 spans 14 residues. In DNA, the CDR3 is TGTGCCATCACCAGGACAGGAGAGAACACTGAAGCTTTCTTT. Translation gives CAITRTGENTEAFF.

The gene calls are TRBV13 and TRBJ2-7; 10 positions match TRBD2. Unmatched junction bases numbered 7, after V lost 5 bases and J lost 0 bases. This CDR3 comprises 16 residues. Germline CDR1 and CDR2: PRHDT and FYEKMQ (reference sequence). CDR3 residues: CASSVTSGTNSYEQYF. For the CDR3, the DNA is TGTGCCAGCAGCGTCACTAGCGGGACGAACTCCTACGAGCAGTACTTC.

The chain links TRBV4-3 to TRBJ1-2; TRBD1 matches 7 bases. Germline V gene sequence: CDR1 LGHNA, CDR2 YSLEER. After removal of 0 bases from V and 6 bases from J, the junction contained 4 bases not matched to a gene. There are 14 residues in the CDR3. CDR3 DNA sequence: TGCGCCAGCAGCCAAGATGTTACAGGGGATGGCTACACCTTC. It specifies CASSQDVTGDGYTF.

V gene TRBV12-3 or TRBV12-4 combines with J gene TRBJ1-1; tentatively, D is TRBD1 (6 bases). V was trimmed by 0 bases and J by 4 bases, leaving 15 bases between them. This CDR3 has 16 residues. The CDR3 DNA sequence: TGTGCCAGCAGTTTAGCGCTCGGCAGGGGCGCCACTGAAGCTTTCTTT. Encoded protein: CASSLALGRGATEAFF.

On this clonotype itself: The junction and the germline gene differ at one end; a read error may be behind it. The chain carries TRBV14 and TRBJ2-7; D not resolved. The CDR3 covers 11 residues. Germline values: CDR1 SGHDN, CDR2 FVKESK. The CDR3 loop reads CARSLHREQYF. CDR3 nucleotide sequence: TGTGCCAGAAGCCTCCACCGCGAGCAGTACTTC.

The chain recombines TRBV7-2 with TRBJ2-3; unclear D gene. The CDR3 is 13 residues long. V was shortened by 6 bases and J by 3 bases, with 10 bases between the two germline ends. Germline CDR1 and CDR2: SGHTA and FQGNSA. The CDR3 reads CASRTDTTDTQYF. CDR3 coding DNA: TGTGCCAGCAGGACCGACACTACAGATACGCAGTATTTT.